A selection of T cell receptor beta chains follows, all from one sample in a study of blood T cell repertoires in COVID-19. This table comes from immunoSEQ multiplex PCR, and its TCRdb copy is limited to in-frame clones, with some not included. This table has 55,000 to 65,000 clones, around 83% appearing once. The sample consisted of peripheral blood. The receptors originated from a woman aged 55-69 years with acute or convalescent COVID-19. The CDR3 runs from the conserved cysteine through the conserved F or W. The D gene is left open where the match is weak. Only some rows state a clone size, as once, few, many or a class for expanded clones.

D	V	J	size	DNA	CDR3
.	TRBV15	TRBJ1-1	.	TGTGCCACCAGCAGAGGCACAGTGACTGAAGCTTTCTTT	CATSRGTVTEAFF
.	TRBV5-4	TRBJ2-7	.	TGTGCCAGCAGCTTGGAACAAAGGGGCTACGAGCAGTACTTC	CASSLEQRGYEQYF
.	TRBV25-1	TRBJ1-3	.	TGTGCCAGCAGTCCGACTCTCGGAGGTGGAAACACCATATATTTT	CASSPTLGGGNTIYF
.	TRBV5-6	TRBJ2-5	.	TGTGCCAGCAGACTCGGGGAGGAGACCCAGTACTTC	CASRLGEETQYF
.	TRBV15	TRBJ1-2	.	TGTGCCACCAGCAGAGGCGGCAGGGATAACTATGGCTACACCTTC	CATSRGGRDNYGYTF
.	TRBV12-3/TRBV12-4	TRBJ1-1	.	TGTGCCAGCAGTAGACAGAATGAAGCTTTCTTT	CASSRQNEAFF
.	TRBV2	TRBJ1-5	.	TGTGCCAGCAGTGGATTCCTAAATCAGCCCCAGCATTTT	CASSGFLNQPQHF
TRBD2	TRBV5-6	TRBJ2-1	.	TGTGCCAGCAGCTTGCGGGACTACGGATTCTGGTTCTTC	CASSLRDYGFWFF
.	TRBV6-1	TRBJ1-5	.	TGTGCCAGCGGTGGGAGAAGCCTTAATAGCAATCAGCCCCAGCATTTT	CASGGRSLNSNQPQHF
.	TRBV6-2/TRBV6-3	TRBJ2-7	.	TGTGCCAGCAGTTACCCACCTTGGGCCTCCTACGAGCAGTACTTC	CASSYPPWASYEQYF
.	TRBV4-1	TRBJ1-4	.	TGCGCCAGCAGCCAACCTCCTCCAGGGAATGAAAAACTGTTTTTT	CASSQPPPGNEKLFF
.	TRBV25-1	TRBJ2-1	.	TGTGCCAGCAGTGAACTCTCCGGGTACAATGAGCAGTTCTTC	CASSELSGYNEQFF
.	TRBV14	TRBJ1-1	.	TGTGCCAGCAGCCAAGTAAGCAGCGGCACTGAAGCTTTCTTT	CASSQVSSGTEAFF
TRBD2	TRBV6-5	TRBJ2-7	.	TGTGCCAGCGGGAGGATAGCGGGGGGGCAACCCGAGCAGTACTTC	CASGRIAGGQPEQYF
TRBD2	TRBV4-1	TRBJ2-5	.	TGCGCCAGCAGCCAAGTTGGGCGGGGGGCCTTCAACCAAGAGACCCAGTACTTC	CASSQVGRGAFNQETQYF
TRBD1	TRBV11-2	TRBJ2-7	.	TGTGCCAGCAGCTTCGGGACAGGGTCCAACGAGCAGTACTTC	CASSFGTGSNEQYF
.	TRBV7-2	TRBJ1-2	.	TGTGCCAGCAGCTTAGCGAGGGCCTATGGCTACACCTTC	CASSLARAYGYTF
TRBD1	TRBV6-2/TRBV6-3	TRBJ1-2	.	TGTGCCAGCAGCGACCCGGGACAGGGCTCCGGTGGCTACACCTTC	CASSDPGQGSGGYTF
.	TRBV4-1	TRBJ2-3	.	TGCGCCAGCAGCCAAGTTAGCGCACTCACAGATACGCAGTATTTT	CASSQVSALTDTQYF
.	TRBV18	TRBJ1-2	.	TGTGCCAGCTCACAAGAGGAGGTACGGGGATATGGCTACACCTTC	CASSQEEVRGYGYTF
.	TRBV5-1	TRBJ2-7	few	TGCGCCAGCAGGCCCGGGATGGCGAACTACGAGCAGTACTTC	CASRPGMANYEQYF
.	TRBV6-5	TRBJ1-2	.	TGTGCCAGCAGGGACAGTCCAGACTATGGCTACACCTTC	CASRDSPDYGYTF
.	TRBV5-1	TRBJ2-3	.	TGCGCCAGCAGCCTGGGCTATCGACAGGGAGGAGTGGATACGCAGTATTTT	CASSLGYRQGGVDTQYF
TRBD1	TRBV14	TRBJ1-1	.	TGTGCCAGCAGCCAAGTGACAGGGGGCAACACTGAAGCTTTCTTT	CASSQVTGGNTEAFF
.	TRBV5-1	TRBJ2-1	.	TGCGCCAGCAACCGTGTCGGACAGATGGGCAATGAGCAGTTCTTC	CASNRVGQMGNEQFF
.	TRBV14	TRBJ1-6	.	TGTGCCAGCAGCCGCGGGGGCTCCTATAATTCACCCCTCCACTTT	CASSRGGSYNSPLHF
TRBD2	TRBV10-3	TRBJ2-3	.	TGTGCCATCAGTGAGTCCGGACGGGGGGGAATAGATACGCAGTATTTT	CAISESGRGGIDTQYF
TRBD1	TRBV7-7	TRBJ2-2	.	TGTGCCAGCAGCTTATCGCAGGGGGCCAACACCGGGGAGCTGTTTTTT	CASSLSQGANTGELFF
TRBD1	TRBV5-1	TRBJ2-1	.	TGCGCCAGCAGCTTGGTGCAGGGGGTTTACAATGAGCAGTTCTTC	CASSLVQGVYNEQFF
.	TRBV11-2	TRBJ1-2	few	TGTGCCAGCAGCTTAGAGGCAGGGATGTACTATGGCTACACCTTC	CASSLEAGMYYGYTF
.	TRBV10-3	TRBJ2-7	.	TGTGCCGCAATAGACGGGACACAGAGCTCCTACGAGCAGTACTTC	CAAIDGTQSSYEQYF
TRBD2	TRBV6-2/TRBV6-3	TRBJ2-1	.	TGTGCCAGCAGTTACTCGATAGAGGCGGGGGGCATATTAGATGAGCAGTTCTTC	CASSYSIEAGGILDEQFF
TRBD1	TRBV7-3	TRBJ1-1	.	TGTGCCAGCAGATTGGGACAGGGGAACACTGAAGCTTTCTTT	CASRLGQGNTEAFF
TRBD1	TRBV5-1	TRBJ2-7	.	TGCGCCAGCAGCCCCGGCGGGACAGGTATTTACGAGCAGTACTTC	CASSPGGTGIYEQYF
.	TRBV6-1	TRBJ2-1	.	TGTGCCAGCAGTGACGGTCAAAGATCTGAGCAGTTCTTC	CASSDGQRSEQFF
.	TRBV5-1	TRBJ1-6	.	TGCGCCAGCTCTAACCCGTCCGGGGGAAGTAGTTCACCCCTCCACTTT	CASSNPSGGSSSPLHF